The entry that follows covers one TCR beta chain sequence. Different DNA sequences within this sample yield the same CDR3. Libraries were prepared by immunoSEQ multiplex PCR; TCRdb keeps only in-frame clonotypes and omits some of them. Seen here are a few hundred thousand clones, around 85% observed once, and the top ten hold around 7.8%. This specimen belongs to a study of blood T cell repertoires in COVID-19. Study-wide context: From the United States, Italy and Spain came samples of acute and convalescent COVID-19.

The sample comprised peripheral blood. The receptor was derived from a human donor in a cohort sampled during active COVID-19.

Written as DNA, the CDR3 is TGCGCCAGCAGCTTGGCAGGGGGGAGCAATCAGCCCCAGCATTTT. Protein: CASSLAGGSNQPQHF. V usage is TRBV5-1 and J usage is TRBJ1-5; 7 bases match TRBD1. Germline-derived CDR1 and CDR2 are SGHRS and YFSETQ. J lost 1 base, V lost 0 bases, and 1 base had no gene match. The CDR3 is 15 amino acids.